The 3 T cell receptor beta chains below were found in one sample sequenced in a study of PD-L1 blockade in urothelial cancer. The repertoire was sequenced with immunoSEQ multiplex PCR; TCRdb's copy has only in-frame clones and lacks some. The sample carries about 36,000 clones, roughly 36% recorded once. The sample was tumor tissue, taken before atezolizumab (anti-PD-L1) treatment. The receptors were sampled from a man aged 55 to 70 with urothelial cancer.

V and J are TRBV10-2 and TRBJ1-2; the D gene is possibly TRBD1 (5 bases). Germline loops: CDR1 WSHSY, CDR2 SAAADI. The CDR3 totals 14 residues. V was pared by 3 bases and J by 4 bases, with 12 bases between. CDR3 sequence reads: CASSDPTGLYGYTF. Here the CDR3 DNA reads TGCGCCAGCAGTGACCCCACAGGACTCTATGGCTACACCTTC.

CDR3 residues: CSVEVGDREQYF. The CDR3, as DNA: TGCAGCGTTGAAGTAGGGGATCGGGAGCAGTACTTC. The genes are TRBV29-1 and TRBJ2-7, with a weak D call TRBD1 (5 bases). The germline V and J ends were trimmed by 1 base and 7 bases, with 11 bases remaining between them. Germline V gives CDR1 SQVTM, CDR2 ANQGSEA. The CDR3 is 12 amino acids.

This clone has only a few counts. One end of the junction varies from germline; a read error may be responsible. The chain employs TRBV6-4 and TRBJ2-2, with 7 bases aligning to TRBD2. The germline V gene encodes CDR1 MRHNA and CDR2 SNTAGT. This CDR3 spans 16 amino acids. The CDR3 sequence is CAISGGSGERTGELFF. CDR3 DNA: TGTGCCATCAGTGGCGGGAGCGGGGAACGGACCGGGGAGCTGTTTTTT.